This TCR beta chain originates from a study of CD8 T cells in ankylosing spondylitis. Points from the study as a whole: In ankylosing spondylitis patients, matched synovial fluid reportedly showed significant enrichment of disease-linked clones. Past research had described some motif variants in reactive arthritis synovial fluid and blood.

CDR1 is DFQATT and CDR2 is SNEGSKA in the germline V gene (reference sequence). V lost 5 bases to trimming and J lost 10 bases, with 17 bases between them. CDR3 length equals 12 residues. TCRdb ran MiXCR on the 5' RACE reads and lists one entry per CDR3 protein. The sample lists around 230,000 distinct CDR3 sequences; around 9.2% were seen once. This clonotype was found many times. Its antigen is not known. The chain recombines TRBV20-1 with TRBJ1-1; D might be TRBD1 (6 bases). The clonotype was recovered from a male donor with ankylosing spondylitis or in good health (not recorded which). Sequences were obtained from blood, either unsorted or a sorted T cell fraction (not recorded which). Here the CDR3 DNA reads TGCAGTGCTCCGTACGGGGGGCGTCGAGCTTTCTTT. This encodes CSAPYGGRRAFF.